A single sample gave rise to the 14 T cell receptor beta chains below, sequenced in a study of blood T cell repertoires in COVID-19. Sequencing used immunoSEQ multiplex PCR; TCRdb keeps in-frame clones, though not all of them. This table has about 250,000 clones, 86% appearing once. What was sequenced was PBMCs or T cells enriched from blood (not recorded which). The source is a man aged 18 to 29 who had recovered from COVID-19.

CDR3 loop: CAWTFLEGEKLFF. The CDR3 nucleotides are TGTGCCTGGACCTTTCTGGAGGGTGAAAAACTGTTTTTT. V usage is TRBV30 and J usage is TRBJ1-4; no clear D gene. V lost 4 bases and J 7 bases, leaving 13 bases between the germline ends. The CDR3 covers 13 residues. Germline V CDR1 and CDR2: GTSNPN, SVGIG (reference sequence). The full variable domain, in which reference TRBV30 and TRBJ1-4 provide the parts outside the CDR3, is SQTIHQWPATLVQPVGSPLSLECTVEGTSNPNLYWYRQAAGRGLQLLFYSVGIGQISSEVPQNLSASRPQDRQFILSSKKLLLSDSGFYLCAWTFLEGEKLFFGSGTQLSVL.

This clone was recorded only once. This chain joins TRBV5-6 and TRBJ1-3, with TRBD1 as a possible D gene (5 bases). The CDR3 sequence is 15 residues long. Germline V CDR1 and CDR2: SGHDT, YYEEEE. The germline V and J ends were trimmed by 7 bases and 0 bases, with 14 bases remaining between them. The CDR3 sequence is CASSMWGGSGNTIYF. The CDR3 DNA reads as TGTGCCAGCTCAATGTGGGGGGGCTCTGGAAACACCATATATTTT.

This clone was picked up a small number of times. The chain combines TRBV10-2 with TRBJ2-7; the match to TRBD2 covers 11 bases. Per the germline V gene, CDR1 is WSHSY and CDR2 is SAAADI. V lost 6 bases, J lost 0 bases, and 1 base stayed unmatched. The CDR3 totals 14 residues. The CDR3 region is CASRLAGASYEQYF. The CDR3, as DNA: TGCGCCAGCAGACTAGCGGGGGCCTCCTACGAGCAGTACTTC.

The J gene is TRBJ2-5, the V gene TRBV10-3; D possibly corresponds to TRBD2 (7 bases). The CDR3 is made up of 12 amino acids. The germline CDR1 and CDR2 sequences are ENHRY and SYGVKD. Trimming removed 10 bases from V and 5 bases from J, with 14 bases in between. In DNA form, the CDR3 reads TGTGCCACGCTGGGGGGGGCGGAGACCCAGTACTTC. This gives the protein CATLGGAETQYF.

The chain links TRBV24-1 to TRBJ1-1; TRBD1 matches at 8 bases. With V trimmed by 2 bases and J by 1 base, 2 bases remained unmatched. Germline lookup yields CDR1 KGHDR and CDR2 SFDVKD. The CDR3 is made up of 15 amino acids. The CDR3 loop is CATSDSDRGNTEAFF. The CDR3 coding sequence is TGTGCCACCAGTGATTCAGACAGGGGGAACACTGAAGCTTTCTTT.

The chain couples TRBV14 to TRBJ2-4, with 7 bases lining up with TRBD2. The germline CDR1 and CDR2 sequences are SGHDN and FVKESK. Unmatched junction bases numbered 8, after V lost 4 bases and J lost 2 bases. The CDR3 runs to 16 residues. In DNA form, the CDR3 reads TGTGCCAGCAGCCGGGGGGGGAGCGCATCCAAAAACATTCAGTACTTC. Its translation is CASSRGGSASKNIQYF.

V and J are TRBV7-9 and TRBJ2-2; a weak D match, TRBD2 (5 bases). Trimming left V 0 bases short and J 3 bases short, with 11 bases between. The germline V gene encodes CDR1 SEHNR and CDR2 FQNEAQ (reference sequence). The CDR3 totals 16 residues. CDR3 residues: CASSLAPNGDTGELFF. The CDR3 nucleotides are TGTGCCAGCAGCTTAGCGCCTAACGGGGACACCGGGGAGCTGTTTTTT.

The chain combines TRBV2 with TRBJ1-1; TRBD1 is a possible D gene (6 bases). The ends were cut back, 7 bases at V and 1 base at J, with 13 bases in the middle. This CDR3 spans 14 amino acids. Germline V gene data show CDR1 as SNHLY and CDR2 as FYNNEI. CDR3 nucleotide sequence: TGTGCCAGCATGAGACGGGGGGCGAACACTGAAGCTTTCTTT. Protein product: CASMRRGANTEAFF.

The gene calls are TRBV2 and TRBJ1-1; possible D gene TRBD1, 6 bases. Germline V gives CDR1 SNHLY, CDR2 FYNNEI. The CDR3 extends over 13 amino acids. Trimming took 6 bases from V and 1 from J, leaving 9 bases between them. The CDR3 bases are TGTGCCAGCAGACGGACAGAGAACACTGAAGCTTTCTTT. It translates to CASRRTENTEAFF.

This clone was seen a handful of times. The chain joins TRBV3-1 (or the pseudogene TRBV3-2) to TRBJ2-7; a possible D gene is TRBD1 (6 bases). The CDR3 contains 13 residues. The V gene lost 3 bases and the J gene lost 5 bases, with 11 bases spanning the gap. Germline values: CDR1 LGHDT, CDR2 YNNKEL (reference sequence). In nucleotides, the CDR3 is TGTGCCAGCAGCCAGGGACATGTCGACGAGCAGTACTTC. This sequence encodes CASSQGHVDEQYF.

The gene calls are TRBV5-8 and TRBJ1-2; TRBD1 might be the D (5 bases). Germline assignment: CDR1 SGHTS and CDR2 YDEGEE. The CDR3 is 16 amino acids. With 2 bases removed from V and 6 bases from J, the gap between germline ends came to 20 bases. CDR3 in amino acids: CASSFRIEQGINGYTF. In nucleotides, the CDR3 is TGTGCCAGCAGCTTCCGAATTGAGCAGGGTATTAATGGCTACACCTTC.

The gene calls are TRBV25-1 and TRBJ2-7, with 9 bases fitting TRBD1. The CDR3 sequence is 14 residues long. Trimming took 4 bases from V and 3 from J; bases not matched to a gene: 4. Germline lookup yields CDR1 MGHDK and CDR2 SYGVNS. The CDR3 reads CASSAGTGYYEQYF. CDR3 bases: TGTGCCAGCAGTGCCGGGACAGGGTACTACGAGCAGTACTTC.

Here the CDR3 reads CASRTGLGSQPQHF. The CDR3 DNA follows: TGTGCCAGCAGGACAGGGTTGGGGAGTCAGCCCCAGCATTTT. This chain joins TRBV2 and TRBJ1-5, with 7 nucleotides matching TRBD1. J gave up 6 bases and V 6 bases, and 8 bases lay outside the gene matches. The CDR3 has 14 amino acids. Germline CDR1 reads SNHLY; CDR2 reads FYNNEI.

The chain has TRBV30 and TRBJ2-5, with D perhaps matching TRBD1 (5 bases). Germline V lookup: CDR1 GTSNPN, CDR2 SVGIG (reference sequence). This CDR3 is built from 14 residues. Between the trimmed V and J ends, which lost 4 bases and 5 bases, there was a span of 17 bases. CDR3 region: CAWKPRQLFETQYF. The CDR3 coding sequence is TGTGCCTGGAAGCCTCGACAGCTTTTTGAGACCCAGTACTTC.